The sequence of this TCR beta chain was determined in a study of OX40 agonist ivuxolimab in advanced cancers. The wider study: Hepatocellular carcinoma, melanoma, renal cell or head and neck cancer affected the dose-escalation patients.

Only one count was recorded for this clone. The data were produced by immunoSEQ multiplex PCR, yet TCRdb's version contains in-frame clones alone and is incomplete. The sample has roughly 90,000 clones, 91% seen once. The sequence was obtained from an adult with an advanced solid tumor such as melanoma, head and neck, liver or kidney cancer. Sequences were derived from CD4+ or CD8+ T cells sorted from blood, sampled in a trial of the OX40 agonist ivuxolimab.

In DNA, the CDR3 is TGTGCCAGCAGCCTCGGACAGGAGAATGAAAAACTGTTTTTT. This encodes CASSLGQENEKLFF. This chain links TRBV7-6 with TRBJ1-4; 7 nucleotides agree with TRBD1. Germline V CDR1 and CDR2: SGHVS, FNYEAQ. V was pared by 5 bases and J by 5 bases, with 5 bases of the junction left unmatched. The CDR3 has 14 amino acids.